The 27 T cell receptor beta chains presented below share a single source sample, sequenced in a study of blood T cell repertoires in COVID-19. Some clones are missing from TCRdb's copy, which holds only in-frame ones; the method was immunoSEQ multiplex PCR. The data contain 200,000 to 250,000 clones, approximately 90% of them seen just once; the ten biggest clones take up around 1%. Sequencing used PBMCs or T cells enriched from blood (not recorded which). Receptor source: a man aged 45-60 years who had been exposed to COVID-19.

V usage is TRBV21-1 and J usage is TRBJ1-6. TRBV21-1 is recorded as a pseudogene. This CDR3 is built from 16 residues. CDR3 sequence: CASSIEIVAPLVHLHF. The CDR3 DNA is TGTGCCAGCAGCATTGAGATTGTCGCACCCCTCGTTCACCTCCACTTT.

This clone was counted a single time. The gene calls are TRBV11-3 and TRBJ2-5; 9 positions agree with TRBD2. The V and J ends lost 5 bases and 2 bases, in that order; junction bases with no gene match: 3. The germline V gene encodes CDR1 SGHNT and CDR2 YENEEA. There are 14 residues in the CDR3. The CDR3 coding sequence is TGTGCCAGCAGCGAGACTAGCGGACAAGAGACCCAGTACTTC. This gives the protein CASSETSGQETQYF.

In its sample, this clone was seen once. This rearrangement joins TRBV5-1 to TRBJ2-3; the match to TRBD2 covers 7 bases. This CDR3 region has 15 residues. Per germline, CDR1 SGHRS and CDR2 YFSETQ. Trimming cost V 4 bases and J 0 bases; bases outside gene matches: 5. Here the CDR3 reads CASSGFGGSTDTQYF. DNA for the CDR3: TGCGCCAGCAGCGGATTCGGGGGGAGCACAGATACGCAGTATTTT. The full variable domain, with the rest looked up from reference TRBV5-1 and TRBJ2-3, is KAGVTQTPRYLIKTRGQQVTLSCSPISGHRSVSWYQQTPGQGLQFLFEYFSETQRNKGNFPGRFSGRQFSNSRSEMNVSTLELGDSALYLCASSGFGGSTDTQYFGPGTRLTVL.

CDR3: CASSSKIAGRGRNEQFF. The CDR3, as DNA: TGCGCCAGCAGCTCAAAAATAGCGGGAAGGGGCCGCAATGAGCAGTTCTTC. The rearrangement uses TRBV5-1 and TRBJ2-1, with 8 bases aligning to TRBD2. CDR1 and CDR2 from the germline V gene are SGHRS and YFSETQ. CDR3 length equals 17 residues. J gave up 6 bases and V 3 bases, and 14 bases lay outside the gene matches.

The chain joins TRBV5-6 to TRBJ1-4; no firm D call. Per the germline V gene, CDR1 is SGHDT and CDR2 is YYEEEE. V was cut by 1 base and J by 4 bases, with 11 bases left in between. The CDR3 is 15 residues long. CDR3 sequence reads: CASSLRGAGNEKLFF. CDR3 nucleotides: TGTGCCAGCAGCTTGCGGGGTGCTGGTAATGAAAAACTGTTTTTT.

This clone was seen a few times. The CDR3 here is CASSQLPYAFEQYF. CDR3 DNA sequence: TGCGCCAGCAGCCAACTCCCTTATGCGTTCGAGCAGTACTTC. The V call is TRBV4-1, the J call TRBJ2-7; D remains ambiguous. Trimming left V 2 bases short and J 6 bases short, with 14 bases between. The CDR3 sequence is 14 residues long. Germline CDR1 and CDR2: MGHRA and YSYEKL.

V is TRBV5-5 and J is TRBJ1-5; D might be TRBD1 (6 bases). This CDR3 comprises 18 residues. Trimming stripped 4 bases from V and 6 bases from J, with 26 bases between. The germline gives CDR1 SGHKS, CDR2 YYEKEE (reference sequence). The CDR3 DNA sequence: TGTGCCAGCAGCAACCACCCCTCGGACGTAGTAGGGGGTCAGCCCCAGCATTTT. Translating gives CASSNHPSDVVGGQPQHF.

The chain couples TRBV5-1 to TRBJ2-7, with D perhaps matching TRBD2 (7 bases). Trimming took off 6 bases at V and 6 bases at J, with 22 bases between the two ends. CDR1 and CDR2 (germline): SGHRS, YFSETQ. The CDR3 runs to 15 residues. CDR3 loop: CASTGGAVGSLEQYF. The DNA for the CDR3 is TGCGCCAGCACTGGGGGGGCAGTGGGGTCCCTCGAGCAGTACTTC. Variable domain in full (rest from reference TRBV5-1 and TRBJ2-7): KAGVTQTPRYLIKTRGQQVTLSCSPISGHRSVSWYQQTPGQGLQFLFEYFSETQRNKGNFPGRFSGRQFSNSRSEMNVSTLELGDSALYLCASTGGAVGSLEQYFGPGTRLTVT.

In regard to this clone: Distinct nucleotide sequences in the sample also encode this CDR3. The rearrangement joins TRBV7-9 to TRBJ2-5, with TRBD2 as a possible D gene (6 bases). This CDR3 comprises 13 residues. V shed 0 bases and J shed 4 bases, with 6 bases lying between them. Germline V gives CDR1 SEHNR, CDR2 FQNEAQ (reference sequence). The CDR3 spells CASSLAGGETQYF. DNA of the CDR3: TGTGCCAGCAGCTTAGCGGGAGGAGAGACCCAGTACTTC.

This chain uses TRBV5-1 with TRBJ1-1, with D tentatively TRBD1 (6 bases). The V end was cut by 2 bases, the J end by 7 bases, with 12 bases between. Germline V gene sequence: CDR1 SGHRS, CDR2 YFSETQ. The CDR3 covers 13 residues. CDR3 sequence reads: CASSLGQISEAFF. The CDR3 DNA sequence: TGCGCCAGCAGCTTAGGACAGATTAGTGAAGCTTTCTTT. Filled out from reference TRBV5-1 and TRBJ1-1, the complete variable domain reads KAGVTQTPRYLIKTRGQQVTLSCSPISGHRSVSWYQQTPGQGLQFLFEYFSETQRNKGNFPGRFSGRQFSNSRSEMNVSTLELGDSALYLCASSLGQISEAFFGQGTRLTVV.

This clone occurred a few times. The chain recombines TRBV10-3 with TRBJ2-7, with D uncertain. The CDR3 extends over 12 amino acids. V was pared by 3 bases and J by 1 base, with 4 bases between. CDR1 and CDR2 from the germline V gene are ENHRY and SYGVKD. Here the CDR3 DNA reads TGTGCCATCAGTGAATCGTCCTACGAGCAGTACGTC. Protein sequence: CAISESSYEQYV.

This sequence joins TRBV19 and TRBJ1-1, with D possibly matching TRBD1 (6 bases). Germline CDR1 LNHDA, CDR2 SQIVND (reference sequence). The CDR3 runs 16 residues. Trimming removed 10 bases from V and 3 bases from J, with 24 bases in between. The CDR3 loop reads CATQIRQAPGDTEAFF. The CDR3 nucleotides read TGTGCCACCCAAATAAGGCAGGCACCAGGGGACACTGAAGCTTTCTTT.

The chain employs TRBV7-9 and TRBJ2-3, with D possibly matching TRBD2 (5 bases). V was pared by 1 base and J by 4 bases, with 12 bases between. The CDR3 is made up of 15 amino acids. CDR1 SEHNR and CDR2 FQNEAQ come from the germline V gene (reference sequence). Written as DNA, the CDR3 is TGTGCCAGCAGCTTAGGAGGGTTGCCTTCAGATACGCAGTATTTT. Protein sequence: CASSLGGLPSDTQYF.

The V gene is TRBV5-8, the J gene TRBJ1-5, with D possibly matching TRBD1 (5 bases). The germline CDR1 and CDR2 sequences are SGHTS and YDEGEE. The V gene lost 4 bases and the J gene lost 2 bases, with 10 bases spanning the gap. The CDR3 covers 14 residues. The CDR3 DNA sequence: TGTGCCAGCAGCGGTAGACAGCGCAATCAGCCCCAGCATTTT. It yields the protein CASSGRQRNQPQHF.

Here the CDR3 reads CASSYRGHTGYTF. CDR3 nucleotides: TGTGCCAGCAGTTATAGGGGTCATACTGGCTACACCTTC. The V and J genes are TRBV6-5 and TRBJ1-2, with D possibly TRBD1 on 5 matching bases. This CDR3 region has 13 residues. Trimming cost V 3 bases and J 7 bases, with 12 bases left between them. In germline, CDR1 is MNHEY, CDR2 SVGAGI.

V usage is TRBV27 and J usage is TRBJ2-2; 7 bases map to TRBD1. Per the germline V gene, CDR1 is MNHEY and CDR2 is SMNVEV (reference sequence). The CDR3 runs to 15 residues. V was pared by 7 bases and J by 3 bases, with 8 bases of the junction left unmatched. The CDR3 here is CASTARDRYTGELFF. The CDR3 region has the DNA TGTGCCAGCACCGCCCGGGACAGATACACCGGGGAGCTGTTTTTT.

This chain connects TRBV3-1 (or the pseudogene TRBV3-2) to TRBJ2-1; 8 positions match TRBD2. CDR3 length equals 18 residues. Germline V gene lookup returns CDR1 LGHDT and CDR2 YNNKEL (reference sequence). The V gene end was trimmed by 2 bases and the J gene end by 0 bases; junction bases not matched to a gene: 9. CDR3 amino acids: CASSQPGGASSSYNEQFF. CDR3 DNA: TGTGCCAGCAGCCAACCCGGGGGGGCCTCGAGCTCCTACAATGAGCAGTTCTTC.

The V gene is TRBV28, the J gene TRBJ1-6; D is ambiguous. Germline V gene sequence: CDR1 MDHEN, CDR2 SYDVKM. V was pared by 10 bases and J by 6 bases, with 13 bases between. The CDR3 spans 13 residues. CDR3 bases: TGTGCCACCCTGATCCCGGGTAATTCACCCCTCCACTTT. Its translation: CATLIPGNSPLHF. Full variable domain (rest looked up from reference TRBV28 and TRBJ1-6): DVKVTQSSRYLVKRTGEKVFLECVQDMDHENMFWYRQDPGLGLRLIYFSYDVKMKEKGDIPEGYSVSREKKERFSLILESASTNQTSMYLCATLIPGNSPLHFGNGTRLTVT.

This clone showed up just a few times. V usage is TRBV28 and J usage is TRBJ2-7; 10 bases are shared with TRBD2. Germline CDR1 is MDHEN and CDR2 is SYDVKM. This CDR3 spans 14 amino acids. With 4 bases clipped from V and 2 bases from J, the junction kept 2 bases outside the gene matches. The CDR3 loop reads CASSSSGRAYEQYV. The CDR3, as DNA: TGTGCCAGCAGTTCCAGCGGGAGGGCCTACGAGCAGTACGTC.

V is TRBV15 and J is TRBJ1-6; 9 positions match TRBD1. The ends lost 8 bases at V and 11 bases at J; junction bases unmatched: 4. Germline lookup yields CDR1 LNHNV and CDR2 YYDKDF (reference sequence). The CDR3 has 12 amino acids. CDR3: CATGTGRAPLHF. In DNA form, the CDR3 reads TGTGCCACCGGGACAGGGAGGGCACCCCTCCACTTT.

V usage is TRBV6-1 and J usage is TRBJ1-3; the D gene is possibly TRBD1 (6 bases). V lost 3 bases and J lost 4, with 13 bases in between. The CDR3 is 15 residues long. The germline CDR1 and CDR2 sequences are MNHNS and SASEGT. For the CDR3, the DNA is TGTGCCAGCAGTGAGGAACAGGGAGGGGGAAACACCATATATTTT. Translation: CASSEEQGGGNTIYF.

This clone was recorded once. The chain couples TRBV24-1 to TRBJ2-3; TRBD1 matches at 11 bases. Trimming removed 4 bases from V and 2 bases from J; junction bases left unmatched: 10. There are 18 residues in the CDR3. The V gene's germline CDR1 is KGHDR and CDR2 SFDVKD. CDR3 protein: CATSDPRGTGGITDTQYF. The DNA for the CDR3 is TGTGCCACCAGTGACCCGAGGGGGACAGGGGGAATCACAGATACGCAGTATTTT.

The chain combines TRBV5-1 with TRBJ1-1; D unclear. CDR1 and CDR2 from the germline V gene are SGHRS and YFSETQ. Trimming stripped 1 base from V and 5 bases from J, with 9 bases between. CDR3 size: 13 residues. The CDR3 spells CASSLSPGTEAFF. For the CDR3, the DNA is TGCGCCAGCAGCTTGAGCCCGGGGACTGAAGCTTTCTTT.

This rearrangement joins TRBV5-1 to TRBJ2-5, with a weak D call TRBD1 (5 bases). Between the trimmed V and J ends, which lost 6 bases and 1 base, there was a span of 13 bases. The CDR3 loop spans 14 amino acids. Germline V CDR1 and CDR2: SGHRS, YFSETQ. For the CDR3, the DNA is TGCGCCAGCACCGGACATCCCGCCCAAGAGACCCAGTACTTC. Its protein is CASTGHPAQETQYF.

Regarding this clone: It is unclear where the CDR3 begins or ends on the DNA, so no DNA is shown, and the CDR3 is as TCRdb lists it. This chain links TRBV24-1 with TRBJ2-1; TRBD2 is taken as the D call from the table, unchecked against the DNA. From its first to its last residue, the CDR3 has 18 amino acids. Germline V CDR1 and CDR2: KGHDR, SFDVKD. CDR3 sequence reads: CATSDFFGNGRNRNEQFF.

For this clone: The junction departs from the called germline gene at one end, perhaps through a read error. The chain is built from TRBV19 and TRBJ1-1, with no clear D. This CDR3 contains 14 residues. The germline gives CDR1 LNHDA, CDR2 SQIVND (reference sequence). The CDR3 DNA reads TGTGCCAGTAGTATTTGGACGGGGAACACTAAAGCTTTCTTT. It encodes CASSIWTGNTKAFF.

This chain connects TRBV4-1 to TRBJ1-2; 11 nucleotides align to TRBD1. The CDR3 spans 17 residues. Germline CDR1 reads MGHRA; CDR2 reads YSYEKL. V trimming: 0 bases; J trimming: 8 bases; junction bases outside the gene matches: 11. The CDR3 DNA follows: TGCGCCAGCAGCCAAGATCCATTTGGACAGGGGGCGCAAGGCTACACCTTC. Translating gives CASSQDPFGQGAQGYTF.